A single sample gave rise to the 9 T cell receptor beta chains below, sequenced in a study of early T cells in non-severe SARS-CoV-2 infection. TCRdb passed the 5' RACE reads through MiXCR, listing each CDR3 protein once. The sample yields about 86,000 distinct CDR3 sequences, around 15% seen once. Sequenced input: whole blood. The origin of the receptors is an adult who was a healthcare worker with PCR-confirmed SARS-CoV-2 infection or an uninfected control (not recorded which).

The chain has TRBV5-1 and TRBJ1-6, with 9 bases that match TRBD1. CDR3 length: 16 residues. Germline trimming cut 2 bases from V and 9 bases from J; bases unmatched to any gene: 9. Looked up from germline, CDR1 is SGHRS and CDR2 is YFSETQ. The CDR3 loop is CASSFNGQGNVSPLHF. CDR3 sequence (DNA): TGCGCCAGCAGCTTTAACGGACAGGGGAATGTTTCACCCCTCCACTTT.

A word on this clonotype: A much more abundant neighbour one base away suggests this may be a read error. The chain links TRBV7-6 to TRBJ2-5; 10 bases align to TRBD2. V was clipped by 3 bases and J by 5 bases; unmatched bases: 9. The CDR3 spans 16 residues. Per the germline V gene, CDR1 is SGHVS and CDR2 is FNYEAQ. The CDR3 here is CASSFSTSGCGETQYF. DNA for the CDR3: TGTGCCAGCAGCTTCTCGACTAGCGGGTGTGGGGAGACCCAGTACTTC.

This clonotype turned up a few times. The V call is TRBV7-6, the J call TRBJ2-1; TRBD2 matches at 8 bases. Germline trimming cut 8 bases from V and 5 bases from J; bases unmatched to any gene: 14. This CDR3 region has 16 residues. Germline values: CDR1 SGHVS, CDR2 FNYEAQ. The DNA of the CDR3 is TGTGCCAGCGCCCGGCGGAGCGGGAGTTTGCACAATGAGCAGTTCTTC. It translates to CASARRSGSLHNEQFF.

This clonotype was seen a handful of times. This chain links TRBV29-1 with TRBJ2-7, with D possibly matching TRBD2 (6 bases). The CDR3 consists of 14 residues. V dropped 8 bases and J dropped 1 base, with 18 bases sitting between them. The germline gives CDR1 SQVTM, CDR2 ANQGSEA. As DNA, the CDR3 is TGCAGCATAGAGCTGGGGACTTCGTCCTACGAGCAGTACTTC. Encoded protein: CSIELGTSSYEQYF.

The table lists this clonotype with a few counts. CDR3 DNA: TGTGCCAGCAGCGGAATACAGGCGGCTGAAGCTTTCTTT. Residues: CASSGIQAAEAFF. The chain is built from TRBV11-2 and TRBJ1-1; possible D gene TRBD1, 5 bases. Germline CDR1 and CDR2: SGHAT and FQNNGV. The CDR3 totals 13 residues. Trimming removed 5 bases from V and 6 bases from J, with 13 bases in between.

This clonotype was detected many times. The V and J genes are TRBV27 and TRBJ1-5, with 8 bases fitting TRBD1. Germline CDR1 is MNHEY and CDR2 is SMNVEV (reference sequence). Unmatched junction bases numbered 7, after V lost 6 bases and J lost 3 bases. The CDR3 consists of 15 residues. Here the CDR3 DNA reads TGTGCCAGCAGCCCGACAGGGGCTCCCAATCAGCCCCAGCATTTT. It codes for CASSPTGAPNQPQHF.

The chain is built from TRBV24-1 and TRBJ2-1; 8 bases fit TRBD1. Germline lookup yields CDR1 KGHDR and CDR2 SFDVKD. Germline trimming cut 9 bases from V and 6 bases from J; bases unmatched to any gene: 9. This CDR3 region has 14 residues. CDR3 sequence: CATAPPDRVNEQFF. The CDR3 DNA follows: TGTGCCACCGCCCCCCCGGACAGGGTCAATGAGCAGTTCTTC.

The J gene is TRBJ1-2, the V gene TRBV29-1; no clear D. The germline V gene encodes CDR1 SQVTM and CDR2 ANQGSEA. The ends were cut back, 5 bases at V and 8 bases at J, with 21 bases in the middle. CDR3 size: 14 residues. The CDR3 region is CSVLGAVSRRGYTF. In DNA, the CDR3 is TGCAGCGTTCTTGGCGCGGTGAGCCGGAGAGGCTACACCTTC.

A remark on this clonotype: This may be a read error: a much more frequent sequence differs by one nucleotide. The gene calls are TRBV5-1 and TRBJ1-6; maybe TRBD1 (6 bases). There are 16 residues in the CDR3. CDR1 SGHRS and CDR2 YFSETQ come from the germline V gene. CDR3 sequence reads: CTSSRAGGQNNSPLHF. DNA for the CDR3: TGCACCAGCAGCCGCGCGGGGGGGCAAAATAATTCACCCCTCCACTTT. Supplemented by reference TRBV5-1 and TRBJ1-6, the full variable domain reads KAGVTQTPRYLIKTRGQQVTLSCSPISGHRSVSWYQQTPGQGLQFLFEYFSETQRNKGNFPGRFSGRQFSNSRSEMNVSTLELGDSALYLCTSSRAGGQNNSPLHFGNGTRLTVT.